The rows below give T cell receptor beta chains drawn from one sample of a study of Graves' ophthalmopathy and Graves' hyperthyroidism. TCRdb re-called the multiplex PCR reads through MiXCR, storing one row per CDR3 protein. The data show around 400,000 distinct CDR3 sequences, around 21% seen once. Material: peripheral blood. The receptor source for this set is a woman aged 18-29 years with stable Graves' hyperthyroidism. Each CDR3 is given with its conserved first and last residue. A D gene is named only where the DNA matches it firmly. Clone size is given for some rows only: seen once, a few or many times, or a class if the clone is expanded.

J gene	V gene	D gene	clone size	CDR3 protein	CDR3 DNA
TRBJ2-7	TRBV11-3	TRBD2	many	CASSLVARAGVGYEQYF	TGTGCCAGCAGCTTAGTGGCCCGCGCGGGAGTAGGCTACGAGCAGTACTTC
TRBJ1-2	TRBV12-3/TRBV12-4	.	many	CAIGDGRGGYTF	TGTGCCATCGGGGACGGTCGCGGTGGCTACACCTTC
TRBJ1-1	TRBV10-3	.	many	CAIKHRFDRPRNTEAFF	TGTGCCATCAAACACCGGTTCGACAGGCCGAGGAACACTGAAGCTTTCTTT
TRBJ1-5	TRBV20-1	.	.	CSALRVVGNQPQHF	TGCAGTGCTCTCAGGGTTGTCGGCAATCAGCCTCAGCATTTT
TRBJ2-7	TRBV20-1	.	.	CSGSGYTTYEQYF	TGCTCCGGTTCGGGGTATACTACCTACGAGCAGTACTTC
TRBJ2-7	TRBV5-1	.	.	CASNPGSREDEQYF	TGCGCCAGCAACCCTGGGAGCAGGGAGGACGAGCAGTACTTC
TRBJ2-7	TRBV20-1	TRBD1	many	CSAGQVVYEQYF	TGCAGTGCAGGACAGGTTGTCTACGAGCAGTACTTC
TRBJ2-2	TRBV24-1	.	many	CATSDAGYAGELFF	TGTGCCACCAGTGATGCAGGGTACGCCGGGGAGCTGTTTTTT
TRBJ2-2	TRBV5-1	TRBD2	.	CASSGGLAGNTGELFF	TGCGCCAGCAGCGGTGGACTAGCGGGGAACACCGGGGAGCTGTTTTTT
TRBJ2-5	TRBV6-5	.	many	CASSYSGGATFGTQYF	TGTGCCAGCAGTTACTCGGGCGGGGCGACCTTCGGGACCCAGTACTTC
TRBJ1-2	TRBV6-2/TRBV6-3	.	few	CASSPPVGMADAQGYGYTF	TGTGCCAGCTCACCACCCGTCGGAATGGCAGACGCGCAAGGCTATGGCTACACCTTC
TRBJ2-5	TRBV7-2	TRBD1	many	CASSFDREETQYF	TGTGCCAGCAGCTTTGACAGGGAAGAGACCCAGTACTTC
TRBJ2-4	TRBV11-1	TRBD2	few	CASSSPRGLAGVLNIQYF	TGTGCCAGCAGCTCCCCAAGGGGACTAGCGGGAGTCCTAAACATTCAGTACTTC
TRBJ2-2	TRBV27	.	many	CASSSTTGELFF	TGTGCCAGCAGCTCTACCACCGGGGAGCTGTTTTTT
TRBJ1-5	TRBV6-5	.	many	CASSRTEDQPQHF	TGTGCCAGCAGTAGGACGGAGGATCAGCCCCAGCATTTT
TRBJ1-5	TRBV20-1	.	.	CSATGVWEGNQPQHF	TGCAGTGCTACAGGGGTCTGGGAGGGGAATCAGCCCCAGCATTTT
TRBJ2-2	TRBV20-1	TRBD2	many	CSAKTSGREAGELFF	TGCAGTGCTAAGACTAGCGGGAGGGAAGCCGGGGAGCTGTTTTTT
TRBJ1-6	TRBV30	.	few	CAWSVSQNSPLHF	TGTGCCTGGAGTGTAAGTCAGAATTCACCCCTCCACTTT
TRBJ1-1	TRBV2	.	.	CASSGSRGNTEAFF	TGTGCCAGCAGTGGATCCAGGGGGAACACTGAAGCTTTCTTT
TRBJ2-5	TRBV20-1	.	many	CSAWTAATQYF	TGCAGTGCTTGGACAGCTGCGACCCAGTACTTC
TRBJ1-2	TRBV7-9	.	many	CASSLNPDSGGYTF	TGTGCCAGCAGCTTAAACCCCGACAGCGGTGGCTACACCTTC
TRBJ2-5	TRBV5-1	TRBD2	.	CASSSIAGEETQYF	TGCGCCAGCAGCTCGATAGCGGGAGAAGAGACCCAGTACTTC
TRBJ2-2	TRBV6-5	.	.	CASSYYDNTGELFF	TGTGCCAGCAGTTACTATGATAACACCGGGGAGCTGTTTTTT
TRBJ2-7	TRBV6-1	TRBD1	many	CASRRDRAYEQYF	TGTGCCAGCAGAAGGGACAGGGCATACGAGCAGTACTTC
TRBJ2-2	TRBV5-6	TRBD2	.	CASFKGAFITSGVTGELFF	TGTGCCAGTTTTAAAGGGGCCTTTATTACTAGCGGAGTCACCGGGGAGCTGTTTTTT
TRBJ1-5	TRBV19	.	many	CASSIQGWNQPQHF	TGTGCCAGTAGTATACAGGGCTGGAATCAGCCCCAGCATTTT
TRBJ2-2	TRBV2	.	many	CASRLSTGELFF	TGTGCCAGCAGACTCAGTACCGGGGAGCTGTTTTTT
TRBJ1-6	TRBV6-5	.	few	CASSYRGRGSPLHF	TGTGCCAGCAGTTACAGGGGCAGGGGTTCACCCCTCCACTTT
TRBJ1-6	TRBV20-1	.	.	CSASVPGSRTYNSPLHF	TGCAGTGCTAGCGTGCCGGGATCGAGGACCTATAATTCACCCCTCCACTTT
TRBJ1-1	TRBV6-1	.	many	CASGDRLDTEAFF	TGTGCCAGCGGAGACAGGCTCGACACTGAAGCTTTCTTT
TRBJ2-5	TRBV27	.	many	CASSLFPRQVVTQYF	TGTGCCAGCAGTTTATTTCCCCGACAGGTCGTGACCCAGTACTTC
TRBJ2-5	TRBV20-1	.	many	CSAEFQETQYF	TGCAGTGCTGAATTTCAAGAGACCCAGTACTTC
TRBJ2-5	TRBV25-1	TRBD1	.	CASSSPGTGLGTQYF	TGTGCCAGCAGTTCCCCCGGGACAGGTCTAGGGACCCAGTACTTC
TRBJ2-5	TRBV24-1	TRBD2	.	CTTSRLAGDQETQYF	TGTACCACCAGTCGGCTAGCGGGGGACCAAGAGACCCAGTACTTC
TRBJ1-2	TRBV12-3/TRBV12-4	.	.	CASSFGQPLYGYTF	TGTGCCAGCAGTTTTGGCCAGCCACTCTATGGCTACACCTTC
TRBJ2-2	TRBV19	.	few	CASRNTGNTGELFF	TGTGCCAGTAGGAACACCGGGAACACCGGGGAGCTGTTTTTT
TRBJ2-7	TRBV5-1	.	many	CASSPPIGLETTYEQYF	TGCGCCAGCAGCCCTCCGATCGGCTTAGAAACAACCTACGAGCAGTACTTC
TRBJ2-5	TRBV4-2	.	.	CASSQGGRGETQYF	TGTGCCAGCAGCCAAGGGGGTAGGGGAGAGACCCAGTACTTC
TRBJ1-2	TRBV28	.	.	CASSFRNGGYTF	TGTGCCAGCAGTTTTAGAAATGGAGGCTACACCTTC
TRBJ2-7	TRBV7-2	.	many	CASSLLPETYEQYF	TGTGCCAGCAGCTTACTTCCTGAGACCTACGAGCAGTACTTC
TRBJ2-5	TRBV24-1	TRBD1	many	CATSDFPHMTGLETQYF	TGTGCCACCAGTGATTTCCCACACATGACAGGGTTGGAGACCCAGTACTTC
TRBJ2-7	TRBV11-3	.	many	CASSPVVWQTYEQYF	TGTGCCAGCAGCCCGGTTGTTTGGCAGACCTACGAGCAGTACTTC
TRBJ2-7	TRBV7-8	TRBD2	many	CASSLRREGSGEQYF	TGTGCCAGCAGCTTAAGGCGGGAGGGCTCTGGGGAGCAGTACTTC
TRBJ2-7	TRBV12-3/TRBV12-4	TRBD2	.	CASSRTSGRRYEQYF	TGTGCCAGCAGTCGGACTAGCGGGAGGAGGTACGAGCAGTACTTC
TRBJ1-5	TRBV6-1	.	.	CASSESVSNQPQHF	TGTGCCAGCAGTGAATCGGTTTCGAATCAGCCCCAGCATTTT
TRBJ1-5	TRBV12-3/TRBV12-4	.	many	CASRITGNNQPQHF	TGTGCCAGCAGGATAACAGGGAACAACCAGCCCCAGCATTTT
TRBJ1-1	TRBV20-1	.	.	CSARGWRGTEAFF	TGCAGTGCTAGAGGATGGAGGGGCACTGAAGCTTTCTTT
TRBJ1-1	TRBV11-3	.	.	CASSPGPRGTEAFF	TGTGCCAGCAGTCCGGGCCCCCGGGGCACTGAAGCTTTCTTT
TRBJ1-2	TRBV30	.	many	CAWSDLLGYTF	TGTGCCTGGAGTGATCTACTTGGCTACACCTTC
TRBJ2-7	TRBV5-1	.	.	CASRSSPPGYEQYF	TGCGCCAGCAGGTCATCTCCTCCTGGCTACGAGCAGTACTTC
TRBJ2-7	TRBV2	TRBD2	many	CASSAAGERSYEQYF	TGTGCCAGCAGCGCCGCGGGGGAGAGGTCCTACGAGCAGTACTTC
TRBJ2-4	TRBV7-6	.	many	CASSLGRGVAKNIQYF	TGTGCCAGCAGCTTGGGACGAGGGGTGGCCAAAAACATTCAGTACTTC
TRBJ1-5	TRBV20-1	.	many	CSAVGVDNQPQHF	TGCAGTGCTGTTGGGGTTGACAATCAGCCCCAGCATTTT
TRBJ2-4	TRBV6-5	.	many	CASSYGAQVKGKNIQYF	TGTGCCAGCAGTTACGGCGCACAGGTGAAGGGAAAAAACATTCAGTACTTC
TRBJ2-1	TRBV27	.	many	CASSLGQSRNEQFF	TGTGCCAGCAGTTTAGGACAGTCTCGAAATGAGCAGTTCTTC
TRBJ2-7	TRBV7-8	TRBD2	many	CASSLVPAGVYEQYF	TGTGCCAGCAGCCTAGTCCCAGCGGGAGTCTACGAGCAGTACTTC
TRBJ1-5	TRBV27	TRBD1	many	CASSRGTGGGQPQHF	TGTGCCAGCAGTAGGGGGACAGGGGGCGGTCAGCCCCAGCATTTT
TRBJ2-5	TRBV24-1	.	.	CATNSGEETQYF	TGTGCCACCAATAGCGGAGAAGAGACCCAGTACTTC
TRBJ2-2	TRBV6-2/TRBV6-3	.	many	CASSYVGSDTGELFF	TGTGCCAGCAGTTACGTGGGCTCGGACACCGGGGAGCTGTTTTTT
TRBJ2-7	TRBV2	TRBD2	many	CARTGTSSYEQYF	TGTGCCAGAACCGGGACTAGCTCCTACGAGCAGTACTTC